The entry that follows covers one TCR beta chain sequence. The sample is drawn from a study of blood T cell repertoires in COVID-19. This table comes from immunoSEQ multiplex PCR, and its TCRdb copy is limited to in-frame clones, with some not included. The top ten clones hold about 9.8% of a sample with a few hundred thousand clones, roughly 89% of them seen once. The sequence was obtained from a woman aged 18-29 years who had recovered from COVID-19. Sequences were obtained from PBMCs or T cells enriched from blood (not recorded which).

CDR3 protein: CASSLSTSRVGELFF. CDR3 nucleotides: TGTGCCAGCAGTTTATCGACTAGCCGAGTCGGGGAGCTGTTTTTT. The V call is TRBV27, the J call TRBJ2-2; 7 bases agree with TRBD2. The J segment lost 7 bases and the V segment lost 0 bases, leaving 5 bases of the junction unmatched. Germline CDR1 reads MNHEY; CDR2 reads SMNVEV (reference sequence). The CDR3 length is 15 residues.